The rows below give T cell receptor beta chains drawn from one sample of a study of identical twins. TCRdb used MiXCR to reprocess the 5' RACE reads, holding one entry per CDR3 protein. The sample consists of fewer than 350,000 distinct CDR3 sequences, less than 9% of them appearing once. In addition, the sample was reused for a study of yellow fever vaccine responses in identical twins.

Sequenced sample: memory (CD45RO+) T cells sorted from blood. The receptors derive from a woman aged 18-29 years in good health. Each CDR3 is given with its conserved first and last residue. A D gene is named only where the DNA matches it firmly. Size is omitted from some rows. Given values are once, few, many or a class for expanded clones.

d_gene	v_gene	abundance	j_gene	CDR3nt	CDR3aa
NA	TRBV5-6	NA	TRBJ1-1	TGTGCCAGCAACGTACAGTTGAACACTGAAGCTTTCTTT	CASNVQLNTEAFF
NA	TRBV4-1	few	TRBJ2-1	TGCGCCAGCAGCCATCCGTGGGGGCGACCCAACAATGAGCAGTTCTTC	CASSHPWGRPNNEQFF
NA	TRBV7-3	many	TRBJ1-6	TGTGCCAGCAGCTTACAGGGAGAGAGGAATTCACCCCTCCACTTT	CASSLQGERNSPLHF
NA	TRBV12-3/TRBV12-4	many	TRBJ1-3	TGTGCCAGCTTACCCGGTATTGGACAGCAAAGAGGGAACACCATATATTTT	CASLPGIGQQRGNTIYF
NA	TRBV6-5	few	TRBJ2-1	TGTGCCAGCAGTTACCTCGCTGCACGGAGCTCCTACAATGAGCAGTTCTTC	CASSYLAARSSYNEQFF
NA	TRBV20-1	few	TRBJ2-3	TGCAGTGCACCGTTACAGGGGGGGGATACGCAGTATTTT	CSAPLQGGDTQYF
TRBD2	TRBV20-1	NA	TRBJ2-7	TGCAGTGCCACCGGGACTAGGAGGGACGAGCAGTACTTC	CSATGTRRDEQYF
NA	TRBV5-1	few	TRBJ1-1	TGCGCCAGCAGTCGAGGACAGCTGAACACTGAAGCTTTCTTT	CASSRGQLNTEAFF
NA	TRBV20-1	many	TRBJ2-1	TGCAGTGCCTGGGGGGGGGCCCTGGAGCAGTTCTTC	CSAWGGALEQFF
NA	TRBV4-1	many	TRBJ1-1	TGCGCCAGCAGCCAACAACCGGGCGGGTGGACTGAAGCTTTCTTT	CASSQQPGGWTEAFF
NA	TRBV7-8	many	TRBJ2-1	TGTGCCAGCAGCTTAGAACTCACAAACTACAATGAGCAGTTCTTC	CASSLELTNYNEQFF
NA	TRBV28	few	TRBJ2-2	TGTGCCAGCAAGAGGATTGGAGCTATGAACACCGGGGAGCTGTTTTTT	CASKRIGAMNTGELFF
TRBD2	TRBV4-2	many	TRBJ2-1	TGTGCCAGCGCACCGGGACTAGCGGGAGTAAGTGACTACAATGAGCAGTTCTTC	CASAPGLAGVSDYNEQFF
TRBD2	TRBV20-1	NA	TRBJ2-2	TGCAGTGCTAGAGAAAGCGGGGGGGTCAACACCGGGGAGCTGTTTTTT	CSARESGGVNTGELFF
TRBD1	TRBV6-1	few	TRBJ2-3	TGTGCCAGCAGTGAACTACAGGGGGCAACAGATACGCAGTATTTT	CASSELQGATDTQYF
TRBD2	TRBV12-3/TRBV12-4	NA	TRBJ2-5	TGTGCCAGCAGTTTAAGCGGGAGAACCCAGTACTTC	CASSLSGRTQYF
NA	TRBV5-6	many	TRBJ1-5	TGTGCCAGCAGCCATGCAGGGGGCAATCAGCCCCAGCATTTT	CASSHAGGNQPQHF
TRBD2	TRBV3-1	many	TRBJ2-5	TGTGCCAGCAGCCAGTTTGCGGGAGGGCCAGAGACCCAGTACTTC	CASSQFAGGPETQYF
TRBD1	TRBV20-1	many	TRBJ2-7	TGCAGTGCTAGAGATTCAACAGGGGCCACCTACGAGCAGTACTTC	CSARDSTGATYEQYF
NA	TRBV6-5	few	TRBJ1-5	TGTGCCAGCAGTTATCCGAGAGGGGATAGCAATCAGCCCCAGCATTTT	CASSYPRGDSNQPQHF
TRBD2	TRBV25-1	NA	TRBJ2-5	TGTGCCAGCAGGGGACTAGCGCCCCACCAAGAGACCCAGTACTTC	CASRGLAPHQETQYF
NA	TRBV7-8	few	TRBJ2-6	TGTGCCAGCAGCCAGTCAGGGACTGGGGCCAACGTCCTGACTTTC	CASSQSGTGANVLTF
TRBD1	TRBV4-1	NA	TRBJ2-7	TGCGCCAGCAGCCAAGGGACAGGGCAGATATACGAGCAGTACTTC	CASSQGTGQIYEQYF
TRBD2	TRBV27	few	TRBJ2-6	TGTGCCAGCACCGCGGGGGGACCTCGATACTCTGGGGCCAACGTCCTGACTTTC	CASTAGGPRYSGANVLTF